The 22 T cell receptor beta chains presented below share a single source sample, sequenced in a study of T cell clonality in common variable immunodeficiency. Study-wide findings and caveats: In common variable immunodeficiency, TCR beta chains reportedly carried fewer deletions and N-nucleotide insertions.

The protocol was immunoSEQ multiplex PCR, while the TCRdb copy is restricted to in-frame clones and leaves out a portion. The sample lists around 42,000 clones, none appearing once, the ten largest making up roughly 5.6%. These receptors' targets are unknown. The sequencing input was peripheral blood mononuclear cells. Source of these receptors: a human donor with common variable immunodeficiency.

This clone was counted many times. The observed sequence ends 3 residues before the CDR3 terminus, with the missing tail filled in from the germline J gene. The rearrangement links TRBV19 to TRBJ2-2, with TRBD1 matching over 9 bases. Germline CDR1 LNHDA, CDR2 SQIVND (reference sequence). The CDR3 runs 14 residues. V shed 8 bases, J shed 6 bases, and the junction held 7 bases outside the gene matches. The CDR3 loop is CASRWDRVSGELFF. The sequenced CDR3 bases are TGTGCCAGTCGCTGGGACAGGGTTTCCGGGGAG.

Worth noting for this clone: The read terminates 3 residues before the CDR3 end, so the remaining end is supplied by the germline J gene. J is TRBJ2-5 and V is TRBV20-1; the match to TRBD1 covers 9 bases. The germline gives CDR1 DFQATT, CDR2 SNEGSKA (reference sequence). The CDR3 consists of 15 residues. After removal of 5 bases from V and 2 bases from J, the junction contained 9 bases not matched to a gene. The sequenced CDR3 bases are TGCAGTGCTCGTCCCGGGACAGGGACTCAAGAGACC. Its protein product is CSARPGTGTQET. The complete CDR3 reads CSARPGTGTQETQYF.

This clone has at least ten counts. The CDR3 extends 3 residues past the end of the read, so its final part is completed from the germline J gene. This chain uses TRBV30 with TRBJ2-3; TRBD2 matches 16 bases. Trimming cost V 0 bases and J 5 bases; bases outside gene matches: 5. The CDR3 loop spans 17 amino acids. Germline V gene lookup returns CDR1 GTSNPN and CDR2 SVGIG (reference sequence). CDR3 loop: CAWSVGTSGGAEDTQYF. Partial CDR3 DNA: TGTGCCTGGAGTGTGGGGACTAGCGGGGGGGCCGAAGATACG.

This clone was counted between two and nine times. The read falls 3 residues short of the CDR3 end, and the missing part is taken from the germline J gene. The chain couples TRBV7-9 to TRBJ2-1; the D gene is possibly TRBD1 (5 bases). Germline CDR1 and CDR2: SEHNR and FQNEAQ (reference sequence). The CDR3 extends over 15 amino acids. Trimming cost V 4 bases and J 3 bases, with 13 bases left between them. The CDR3 DNA, read in part, is TGTGCCAGCAGCTCTCCCAAGGGGAACTACAATGAG. Translating it yields CASSSPKGNYNE. The CDR3 in its entirety is CASSSPKGNYNEQFF.

This clone occurred many times. The observed sequence ends 3 residues before the CDR3 terminus, with the missing tail filled in from the germline J gene. V gene TRBV6-2 or TRBV6-3 combines with J gene TRBJ2-1; 10 bases are a match to TRBD2. Germline CDR1 is MNHEY and CDR2 is SVGEGT. The CDR3 contains 15 residues. Trimming cost V 6 bases and J 8 bases; bases outside gene matches: 10. CDR3 sequence reads: CASSQTGTSAYEQFF. The covered CDR3 bases are TGTGCCAGCAGCCAAACCGGGACTAGCGCCTATGAG.

The sample holds many counts of this clone. The observed sequence ends 3 residues before the CDR3 terminus, with the missing tail filled in from the germline J gene. This chain connects TRBV13 to TRBJ1-6; 7 positions agree with TRBD1. From germline, CDR1 is PRHDT and CDR2 FYEKMQ (reference sequence). The CDR3 runs to 16 residues. Trimming removed 3 bases from V and 7 bases from J; junction bases left unmatched: 9. CDR3: CASSFGLGQSNSPLHF. Partial CDR3 DNA: TGTGCCAGCAGCTTTGGTTTGGGACAGTCGAATTCACCC.

This clone was seen many times. Sequencing ends 3 residues short of the CDR3 end; the germline J gene provides the rest. V and J are TRBV20-1 and TRBJ2-7, with TRBD1 matching over 7 bases. The CDR3 is made up of 13 amino acids. CDR1 is DFQATT and CDR2 is SNEGSKA in the germline V gene (reference sequence). J lost 4 bases, V lost 5 bases, and 8 bases had no gene match. CDR3 DNA, as far as it was read: TGCAGTGCTTCCAGGGACAGCCAGTACGAG. Translated: CSASRDSQYE. The full CDR3 protein is CSASRDSQYEQYF.

There are many counts of this clone. The read ends 3 residues early relative to the CDR3; the germline J gene fills the gap. J is TRBJ2-3 and V is TRBV5-1; weak D call: TRBD2 (7 bases). V was cut by 4 bases and J by 3 bases, with 18 bases left in between. Germline V gene sequence: CDR1 SGHRS, CDR2 YFSETQ. The CDR3 is 16 residues long. The CDR3 is CASSRNRGAITDTQYF. The covered CDR3 bases are TGCGCCAGCAGCCGGAATCGGGGGGCTATAACAGATACG.

Worth noting for this clone: The missing CDR3 end, 3 residues past where the read stops, is filled in from the germline J gene. This chain uses TRBV6-2 or TRBV6-3 with TRBJ1-3; maybe TRBD1 (6 bases). V gave up 8 bases and J gave up 4 bases, with 18 bases separating them. CDR3 length equals 15 residues. Germline-derived CDR1 and CDR2 are MNHEY and SVGEGT. The CDR3: CASGLPRGSGNTIYF. The sequenced CDR3 bases are TGTGCCAGCGGCTTACCCAGGGGCTCCGGAAACACC.

CDR3: CASRPTGAANTGELFF. The sequenced part of the CDR3 DNA is TGTGCCAGCAGACCTACAGGGGCGGCGAACACCGGGGAG. The chain couples TRBV7-3 to TRBJ2-2, with TRBD1 matching over 7 bases. Sequencing ends 3 residues short of the CDR3 end; the germline J gene provides the rest. The CDR3 is made up of 16 amino acids. CDR1 is SGHTA and CDR2 is FQGTGA in the germline V gene. V was clipped by 6 bases and J by 0 bases; unmatched bases: 7.

This clone was recorded a few times. The read is 3 residues too short to cover the CDR3 end, so that end is filled in from the germline J gene. The chain employs TRBV7-2 and TRBJ2-3; D gene ambiguous. Germline V lookup: CDR1 SGHTA, CDR2 FQGNSA. This CDR3 spans 11 amino acids. Trimming left V 7 bases short and J 5 bases short, with 7 bases between. This CDR3 reads CASTSGDTQYF. The part of the CDR3 DNA that was read is TGTGCCAGCACCTCGGGAGATACG.

This clone occurred a few times. Read sequence stops 3 residues before the CDR3 end, and the germline J gene provides the missing end. The chain uses TRBV30 and TRBJ1-2, with D unresolved. Trimming stripped 0 bases from V and 0 bases from J, with 5 bases between. The CDR3 covers 13 residues. From germline, CDR1 is GTSNPN and CDR2 SVGIG (reference sequence). The CDR3 region is CAWSVQSNYGYTF. The CDR3 DNA, read in part, is TGTGCCTGGAGTGTACAGTCTAACTATGGC.

To note about this clone: Sequencing ends 3 residues short of the CDR3 end; the germline J gene provides the rest. V and J are TRBV19 and TRBJ1-2, with a possible D match to TRBD1 (5 bases). Germline V gene lookup returns CDR1 LNHDA and CDR2 SQIVND (reference sequence). CDR3 length: 12 amino acids. V lost 7 bases and J lost 7, with 13 bases in between. The DNA read from the CDR3 is TGTGCCAGTAATACAGGAGGAGCTGGC. Translation gives CASNTGGAG. The complete CDR3 sequence is CASNTGGAGYTF.

This clone was picked up a small number of times. The read falls 3 residues short of the CDR3 end, and the missing part is taken from the germline J gene. V usage is TRBV7-6 and J usage is TRBJ2-5; D is unclear. This CDR3 is built from 13 residues. The V and J ends lost 1 base and 5 bases respectively, with 8 bases between them. The germline V gene has CDR1 SGHVS and CDR2 FNYEAQ. The CDR3 sequence: CASSLGLRETQYF. The sequenced CDR3 bases are TGTGCCAGCAGCTTAGGGTTGCGGGAGACC.

This clone was seen ten or more times. The read halts 3 residues ahead of the CDR3 end, with the missing end drawn from the germline J gene. The chain couples TRBV20-1 to TRBJ1-1; 8 bases line up with TRBD1. Trimming removed 0 bases from V and 3 bases from J; junction bases left unmatched: 6. CDR3 size: 15 residues. Looked up from germline, CDR1 is DFQATT and CDR2 is SNEGSKA (reference sequence). CDR3 DNA, as far as it was read: TGCAGTGCTAGAGATGGAGGGACAGGTTACACTGAA. Translated: CSARDGGTGYTE. The whole CDR3 is CSARDGGTGYTEAFF.

This clone was detected a few times. The read terminates 3 residues ahead of where the CDR3 ends, so the germline J gene completes it. V gene TRBV7-2 combines with J gene TRBJ1-3; D remains unclear. Trimming removed 0 bases from V and 0 bases from J, with 3 bases in between. This CDR3 contains 14 residues. From germline, CDR1 is SGHTA and CDR2 FQGNSA. The part of the CDR3 DNA that was read is TGTGCCAGCAGCTTAGCGGCCTCTGGAAACACC. The encoded protein is CASSLAASGNT. The whole CDR3 region reads CASSLAASGNTIYF.

This clone was detected ten times or more. The sequenced fragment ends 3 residues before the CDR3 boundary, so the rest is inferred from the germline J gene. This chain connects TRBV10-3 to TRBJ1-5, with D possibly TRBD1 on 6 matching bases. This CDR3 region has 16 residues. Trimming cost V 0 bases and J 4 bases, with 13 bases left between them. Looked up from germline, CDR1 is ENHRY and CDR2 is SYGVKD. Partial CDR3 DNA: TGTGCCATCAGTGAGTCAACCAGGGGCCTTAATCAGCCC. It is translated as CAISESTRGLNQP. The full CDR3 sequence reads CAISESTRGLNQPQHF.

At least ten counts were recorded for this clone. The covered CDR3 bases are TGCGCCAGCAGTCGGCTTCAGGGAGGGGCAGATACG. Its translation is CASSRLQGGADT. The entire CDR3 is CASSRLQGGADTQYF. The rearrangement uses TRBV5-1 and TRBJ2-3, with TRBD2 matching over 7 bases. With the read ending 3 residues before the CDR3 end, the germline J gene is used to fill in that end. The CDR3 totals 15 residues. Germline loops: CDR1 SGHRS, CDR2 YFSETQ. The V gene end was trimmed by 5 bases and the J gene end by 4 bases; junction bases not matched to a gene: 10.

In this sample, this clone turned up many times. The read terminates 3 residues ahead of where the CDR3 ends, so the germline J gene completes it. This chain links TRBV20-1 with TRBJ2-2; D is possibly TRBD1 (6 bases). Looked up from germline, CDR1 is DFQATT and CDR2 is SNEGSKA (reference sequence). CDR3 length: 14 amino acids. Trimming removed 3 bases at V and 1 base at J, with 9 bases between. The sequenced part of the CDR3 DNA is TGCAGTGCTAGTACAGGGCAGAACACCGGGGAG. It codes for CSASTGQNTGE. The whole CDR3 reads CSASTGQNTGELFF.

For this clone: The read ends 3 residues before the CDR3 terminus; that terminus is restored from the germline J gene. The chain is built from TRBV6-1 and TRBJ2-7; TRBD1 matches 7 bases. This CDR3 is built from 12 residues. V lost 4 bases and J lost 6; bases outside the gene matches: 3. Germline CDR1 and CDR2: MNHNS and SASEGT. The sequenced part of the CDR3 DNA is TGTGCCAGCAGTGCAGACAGGGTCGAG. Protein: CASSADRVE. Given in full, the CDR3 is CASSADRVEQYF.

The sample holds many counts of this clone. The CDR3 end lies 3 residues beyond the end of the read and is filled in from the germline J gene. The chain recombines TRBV18 with TRBJ2-1; D call uncertain. CDR1 and CDR2 from the germline V gene are KGHSH and LQKENI. Trimming left V 0 bases short and J 6 bases short, with 6 bases between. This CDR3 has 13 residues. The CDR3: CASSPPTVNEQFF. Partial CDR3 DNA: TGTGCCAGCTCACCACCCACAGTCAATGAG.

This clone was recorded many times. The CDR3 goes on 3 residues after the read ends, and that part is filled in from the germline J gene. The chain recombines TRBV18 with TRBJ2-3, with 7 bases that match TRBD2. Germline assignment: CDR1 KGHSH and CDR2 LQKENI. CDR3 length: 15 amino acids. J gave up 0 bases and V 0 bases, and 0 bases lay outside the gene matches. CDR3 in amino acids: CASSPPGGSTDTQYF. The covered CDR3 bases are TGTGCCAGCTCACCACCGGGGGGGAGCACAGATACG.